One and the same sample provided the 12 T cell receptor beta chains below, sequenced in a study of beta chain features in type 1 diabetes. The sequenced template was cDNA made from the entire isolated RNA. Using immunoSEQ multiplex PCR, the repertoire was profiled, and TCRdb retains in-frame clones only, with some absent. The sample comprises about 900,000 clones, 17% of which are singletons, and 0.02% to 0.03% rests with the top ten. Input material: naive CD4+ T cells from blood. These receptors were taken from a young woman in good health.

Turning to this clone: The junction does not match germline at one end; this may be a read error. The gene calls are TRBV7-2 and TRBJ2-1; 8 nucleotides line up with TRBD2. Germline CDR1 SGHTA, CDR2 FQGNSA. This CDR3 comprises 16 residues. The CDR3 DNA is TGCGCCAGCAGCCAAGACGGCGGGAGGCGCTACGATGAGCAGTTCTTC. Translation gives CASSQDGGRRYDEQFF.

CDR3 sequence reads: CASSRIRADSYEQYF. The CDR3 DNA sequence: TGCGCCAGCAGCCGAATCCGAGCGGACTCCTACGAGCAGTACTTC. This chain connects TRBV4-1 to TRBJ2-7, with D perhaps TRBD2 (5 bases). This CDR3 is built from 15 residues. CDR1 is MGHRA, CDR2 YSYEKL, per germline. Trimming took 4 bases from V and 0 from J, leaving 13 bases between them.

The J gene is TRBJ2-7, the V gene TRBV28, with 9 bases fitting TRBD2. With V trimmed by 3 bases and J by 7 bases, 10 bases remained unmatched. Germline CDR1 reads MDHEN; CDR2 reads SYDVKM. The length of the CDR3 is 15 residues. The CDR3 region has the DNA TGTGCCAGCAGTTTGGGGGCTAGCGGGGCGCCGGAGCAGTACTTC. It specifies CASSLGASGAPEQYF. Supplemented by reference TRBV28 and TRBJ2-7, the full variable domain reads DVKVTQSSRYLVKRTGEKVFLECVQDMDHENMFWYRQDPGLGLRLIYFSYDVKMKEKGDIPEGYSVSREKKERFSLILESASTNQTSMYLCASSLGASGAPEQYFGPGTRLTVT.

The rearrangement uses TRBV27 and TRBJ2-3, with 8 positions matching TRBD2. There are 15 residues in the CDR3. Trimming removed 5 bases from V and 2 bases from J; junction bases left unmatched: 6. Germline values: CDR1 MNHEY, CDR2 SMNVEV (reference sequence). This CDR3 is CASSPGLAFTDTQYF. As DNA, the CDR3 is TGTGCCAGCAGTCCCGGACTAGCCTTCACAGATACGCAGTATTTT.

To note about this clone: Other DNA sequences of this sample code for an identical CDR3. The chain recombines TRBV5-1 with TRBJ2-7; D gene uncertain. Trimming shortened V by 1 base and J by 4 bases, and 6 bases separated the two germline ends. The CDR3 consists of 12 residues. Germline CDR1 SGHRS, CDR2 YFSETQ. The CDR3 nucleotides read TGCGCCAGCAGCTTGACAGAATACGAGCAGTACTTC. Protein: CASSLTEYEQYF. The full variable domain, completed using reference TRBV5-1 and TRBJ2-7, is KAGVTQTPRYLIKTRGQQVTLSCSPISGHRSVSWYQQTPGQGLQFLFEYFSETQRNKGNFPGRFSGRQFSNSRSEMNVSTLELGDSALYLCASSLTEYEQYFGPGTRLTVT.

This clone has only a few counts. This chain joins TRBV10-3 and TRBJ2-1, with no clear D. Germline V gene lookup returns CDR1 ENHRY and CDR2 SYGVKD. Trimming cost V 3 bases and J 5 bases, with 8 bases left between them. CDR3 length: 13 residues. CDR3 coding DNA: TGTGCCATCAGTGATCTGATAGACAATGAGCAGTTCTTC. Residues: CAISDLIDNEQFF.

This chain joins TRBV7-2 and TRBJ2-7, with 12 bases identical to TRBD2. The germline V gene has CDR1 SGHTA and CDR2 FQGNSA. This CDR3 is built from 15 residues. J lost 3 bases, V lost 4 bases, and 4 bases had no gene match. As DNA, the CDR3 is TGTGCCAGCAGCTCTTGGACTAGCGGGGTCTACGAGCAGTACTTC. It yields the protein CASSSWTSGVYEQYF.

This clone showed up just a few times. The CDR3 nucleotides read TGTGCCAGCAGTATAGACAGCCACACTGAAGCTTTCTTT. This encodes CASSIDSHTEAFF. The rearrangement joins TRBV25-1 to TRBJ1-1, with TRBD1 as a possible D gene (5 bases). Between the trimmed V and J ends, which lost 5 bases and 3 bases, there was a span of 10 bases. Germline loops: CDR1 MGHDK, CDR2 SYGVNS. CDR3 length: 13 amino acids.

This clone was seen more than once but under ten times. The V gene is TRBV7-7, the J gene TRBJ2-1; D might be TRBD2 (5 bases). Germline values: CDR1 SSHAT, CDR2 FNYEAQ (reference sequence). The CDR3 runs 15 residues. The CDR3 reads CASPDEHRGSDEQFF. The CDR3 DNA reads TGTGCTAGCCCCGACGAGCATCGGGGTAGCGATGAGCAGTTCTTC.

The CDR3 is CASSLQPFTHRDRLYRDQPQHF. The CDR3, as DNA: TGCGCCAGCAGCCTGCAACCTTTCACCCACCGGGACAGATTATACCGAGATCAGCCCCAGCATTTT. This chain joins TRBV4-1 and TRBJ1-5; 7 bases are shared with TRBD1. V lost 4 bases and J lost 5; bases outside the gene matches: 29. The length of the CDR3 is 22 residues. Germline V gene sequence: CDR1 MGHRA, CDR2 YSYEKL.

The CDR3 spells CASSFRKGQFF. Written as DNA, the CDR3 is TGCGCCAGCAGCTTCAGGAAAGGGCAGTTCTTC. The J gene is TRBJ2-1, the V gene TRBV5-1, with unresolved D. CDR1 SGHRS and CDR2 YFSETQ come from the germline V gene. Trimming removed 2 bases at V and 12 bases at J, with 9 bases between. This CDR3 contains 11 residues.

As for this clone: The junction departs from the called germline gene at one end, perhaps through a read error. The gene calls are TRBV7-9 and TRBJ2-3, with D tentatively TRBD1 (5 bases). The CDR3 spans 11 residues. Germline V gives CDR1 SEHNR, CDR2 FQNEAQ (reference sequence). The DNA for the CDR3 is TGTGCCAGCACCTTATCTCAGGGTTGGTATTTT. Its protein product is CASTLSQGWYF.